This T cell receptor beta chain was identified in a study of cytomegalovirus exposure and HLA in healthy donors. Notes on the study in general: Available immune exposure information covered CMV serostatus only. The study labeled 150 to 200 TCR beta chains cytomegalovirus-associated.

Worth noting for this clone: What it binds is not known.

When sampled, the donors appeared nominally healthy, though they likely had unrecorded immune exposures. A multiplex PCR was run with 60 Vbeta primers and 13 Jbeta primers. Assay: immunoSEQ multiplex PCR; the TCRdb copy retains only in-frame clones and omits some. This table has roughly 200,000 clones, around three quarters appearing once. This receptor was identified in a woman under 40 in good health and CMV-seropositive. Sequencing input: PBMCs.

CDR3 loop: CASSEGAGGFTGELFF. In nucleotides, the CDR3 is TGTGCCAGCAGTGAAGGGGCGGGAGGCTTTACCGGGGAGCTGTTTTTT. This chain joins TRBV2 and TRBJ2-2; 8 nucleotides match TRBD2. Germline V gene data show CDR1 as SNHLY and CDR2 as FYNNEI. The CDR3 runs to 16 residues. V was clipped by 1 base and J by 5 bases; unmatched bases: 6.